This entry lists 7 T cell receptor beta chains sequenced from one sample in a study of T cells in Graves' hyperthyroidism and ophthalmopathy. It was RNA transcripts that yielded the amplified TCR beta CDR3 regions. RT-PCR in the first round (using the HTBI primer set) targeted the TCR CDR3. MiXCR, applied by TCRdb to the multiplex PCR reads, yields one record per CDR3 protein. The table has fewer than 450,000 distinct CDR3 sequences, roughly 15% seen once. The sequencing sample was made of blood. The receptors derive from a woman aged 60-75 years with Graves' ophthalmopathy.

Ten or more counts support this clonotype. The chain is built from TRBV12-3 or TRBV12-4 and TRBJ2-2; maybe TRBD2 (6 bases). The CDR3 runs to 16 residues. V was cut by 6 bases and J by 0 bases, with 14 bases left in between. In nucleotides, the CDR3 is TGTGCCAGCAGGTGGGGTGGCGGGGCGAACACCGGGGAGCTGTTTTTT. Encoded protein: CASRWGGGANTGELFF.

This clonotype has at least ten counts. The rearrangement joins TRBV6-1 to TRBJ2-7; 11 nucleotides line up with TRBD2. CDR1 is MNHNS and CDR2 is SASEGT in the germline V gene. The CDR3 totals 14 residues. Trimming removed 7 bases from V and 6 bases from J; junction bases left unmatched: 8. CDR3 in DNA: TGTGCCAGCATGCCACTAGCGGGAGTTGGCGAGCAGTACTTC. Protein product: CASMPLAGVGEQYF.

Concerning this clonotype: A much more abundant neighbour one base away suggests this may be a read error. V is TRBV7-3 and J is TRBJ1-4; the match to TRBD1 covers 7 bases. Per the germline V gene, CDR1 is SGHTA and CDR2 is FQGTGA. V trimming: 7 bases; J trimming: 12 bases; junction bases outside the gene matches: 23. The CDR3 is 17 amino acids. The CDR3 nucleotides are TGTGCCAGCAACGAGAGCCCGTCAGGGGGGCGCAAGAAGGAACTGTTTTTT. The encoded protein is CASNESPSGGRKKELFF.

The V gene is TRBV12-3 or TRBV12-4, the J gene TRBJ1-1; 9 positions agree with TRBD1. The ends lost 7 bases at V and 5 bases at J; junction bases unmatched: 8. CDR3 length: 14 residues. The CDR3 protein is CASTRQGGGTEAFF. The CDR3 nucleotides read TGTGCCAGCACAAGACAGGGGGGAGGTACTGAAGCTTTCTTT.

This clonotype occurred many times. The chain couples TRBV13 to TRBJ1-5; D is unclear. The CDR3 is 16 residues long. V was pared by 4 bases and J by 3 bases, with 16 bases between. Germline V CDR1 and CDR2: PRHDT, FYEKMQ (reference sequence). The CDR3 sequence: CASSSRRTGINQPQHF. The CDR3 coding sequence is TGTGCCAGCAGCTCCCGCAGGACGGGGATCAATCAGCCCCAGCATTTT.

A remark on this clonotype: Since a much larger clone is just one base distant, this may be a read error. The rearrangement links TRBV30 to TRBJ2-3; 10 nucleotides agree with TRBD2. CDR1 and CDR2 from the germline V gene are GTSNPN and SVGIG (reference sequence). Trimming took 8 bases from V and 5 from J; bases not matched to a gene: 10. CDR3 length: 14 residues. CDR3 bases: TGTGCCCCAGAGCGGGAGGGAATAGAAGATACGCAGTATTTT. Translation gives CAPEREGIEDTQYF. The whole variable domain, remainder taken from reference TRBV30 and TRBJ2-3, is SQTIHQWPATLVQPVGSPLSLECTVEGTSNPNLYWYRQAAGRGLQLLFYSVGIGQISSEVPQNLSASRPQDRQFILSSKKLLLSDSGFYLCAPEREGIEDTQYFGPGTRLTVL.

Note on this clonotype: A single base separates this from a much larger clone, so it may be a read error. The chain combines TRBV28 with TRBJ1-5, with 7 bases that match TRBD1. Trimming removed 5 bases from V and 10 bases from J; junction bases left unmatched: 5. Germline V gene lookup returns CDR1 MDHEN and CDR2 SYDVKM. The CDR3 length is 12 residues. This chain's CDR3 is CASSPGGHPQHF. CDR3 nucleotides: TGTGCCAGCAGTCCAGGGGGTCACCCCCAGCATTTT.